The 3 T cell receptor beta chains listed next were all sequenced from one sample in a study of cytomegalovirus exposure and HLA in healthy donors. PCR involved 60 Vbeta and 13 Jbeta primers. Data came from immunoSEQ multiplex PCR; TCRdb stores just in-frame clones and leaves some out. This table has under 110,000 clones, 70% to 75% appearing once. The sample consisted of PBMCs. The receptors come from a female donor in good health and CMV-seronegative.

V and J are TRBV28 and TRBJ1-5; D gene unclear. CDR1 and CDR2 from the germline V gene are MDHEN and SYDVKM. There are 12 residues in the CDR3. The germline V and J ends were trimmed by 2 bases and 7 bases, with 6 bases remaining between them. DNA for the CDR3: TGTGCCAGCAGTTTACCGGGGCAGCCCCAGCATTTT. Translating gives CASSLPGQPQHF.

The chain couples TRBV4-1 to TRBJ2-2; maybe TRBD2 (5 bases). CDR3 length: 17 residues. V dropped 1 base and J dropped 4 bases, with 16 bases sitting between them. CDR1 is MGHRA and CDR2 is YSYEKL in the germline V gene. In nucleotides, the CDR3 is TGCGCCAGCAGCCAAGCGGACTTGGGGTTCGTCACCGGGGAGCTGTTTTTT. It yields the protein CASSQADLGFVTGELFF.

The V gene is TRBV27, the J gene TRBJ2-7, with D uncertain. Looked up from germline, CDR1 is MNHEY and CDR2 is SMNVEV (reference sequence). Trimming took off 4 bases at V and 1 base at J, with 11 bases between the two ends. This CDR3 region has 14 residues. This chain's CDR3 is CASSYLDTSYEQYF. The CDR3, as DNA: TGTGCCAGCAGTTACCTCGACACTTCCTACGAGCAGTACTTC.